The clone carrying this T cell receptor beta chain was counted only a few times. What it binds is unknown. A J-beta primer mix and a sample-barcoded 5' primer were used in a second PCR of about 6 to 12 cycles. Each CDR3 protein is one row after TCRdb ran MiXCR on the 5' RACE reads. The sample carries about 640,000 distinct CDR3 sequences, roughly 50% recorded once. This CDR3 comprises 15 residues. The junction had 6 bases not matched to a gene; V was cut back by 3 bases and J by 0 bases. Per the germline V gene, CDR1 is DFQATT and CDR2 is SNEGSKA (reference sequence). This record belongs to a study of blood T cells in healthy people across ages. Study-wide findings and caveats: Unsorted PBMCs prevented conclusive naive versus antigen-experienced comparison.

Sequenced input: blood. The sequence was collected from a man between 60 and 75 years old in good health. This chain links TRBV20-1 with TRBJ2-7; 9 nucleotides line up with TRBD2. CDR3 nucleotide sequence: TGCAGTGCTAGGGTTAGCGGGGGATTCTCCTACGAGCAGTACTTC. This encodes CSARVSGGFSYEQYF.